The 7 T cell receptor beta chains presented below share a single source sample, sequenced in a study of blood T cell repertoires in COVID-19. Repertoires were generated with immunoSEQ multiplex PCR, while TCRdb's copy carries only in-frame clones and drops some. The sample carries around 330,000 clones, 75% to 90% recorded once. Material for sequencing was PBMCs or T cells enriched from blood (not recorded which). These receptors originate from a woman aged 40-49 years who had recovered from COVID-19.

The chain employs TRBV7-2 and TRBJ2-4; 16 nucleotides agree with TRBD2. The germline V gene has CDR1 SGHTA and CDR2 FQGNSA. The ends lost 1 base at V and 7 bases at J; junction bases unmatched: 7. The CDR3 is 18 residues long. Here the CDR3 reads CASSLVIGTSGRANIQYF. For the CDR3, the DNA is TGTGCCAGCAGCTTAGTAATAGGGACTAGCGGGAGGGCGAACATTCAGTACTTC.

This chain links TRBV11-3 with TRBJ2-5, with 9 bases lining up with TRBD1. CDR1 and CDR2 from the germline V gene are SGHNT and YENEEA. The junction had 4 bases not matched to a gene; V was cut back by 1 base and J by 1 base. The CDR3 contains 16 residues. Here the CDR3 DNA reads TGTGCCAGCAGCTTAGCGGGACAGGGAGGCCAAGAGACCCAGTACTTC. Protein product: CASSLAGQGGQETQYF. Drawing the rest from reference TRBV11-3 and TRBJ2-5, the complete variable domain is EAGVVQSPRYKIIEKKQPVAFWCNPISGHNTLYWYLQNLGQGPELLIRYENEEAVDDSQLPKDRFSAERLKGVDSTLKIQPAELGDSAVYLCASSLAGQGGQETQYFGPGTRLLVL.

The rearrangement links TRBV25-1 to TRBJ2-7; TRBD2 agrees at 7 bases. The CDR3 runs to 13 residues. Germline V gene data show CDR1 as MGHDK and CDR2 as SYGVNS. V was pared by 8 bases and J by 6 bases, with 10 bases of the junction left unmatched. This CDR3 is CASAQAGGGEQYF. CDR3 bases: TGTGCCAGCGCCCAAGCTGGGGGGGGCGAGCAGTACTTC.

The chain is built from TRBV11-2 and TRBJ2-3; 9 bases align to TRBD2. Germline V gives CDR1 SGHAT, CDR2 FQNNGV. Trimming cost V 5 bases and J 7 bases; bases outside gene matches: 10. CDR3 length equals 15 residues. The CDR3 DNA is TGTGCCAGCAGCACTAGTAGCGGGGGCCCAAATACGCAGTATTTT. It translates to CASSTSSGGPNTQYF.

This sequence joins TRBV6-2 or TRBV6-3 and TRBJ2-1, with D maybe TRBD2 (5 bases). With 6 bases removed from V and 9 bases from J, the gap between germline ends came to 18 bases. Germline V gives CDR1 MNHEY, CDR2 SVGEGT. The CDR3 is made up of 14 amino acids. This chain's CDR3 is CASSPGPNRGEQFF. The CDR3 coding sequence is TGTGCCAGCAGCCCCGGTCCAAACCGGGGTGAGCAGTTCTTC.

The chain combines TRBV6-5 with TRBJ2-1; TRBD2 matches 9 bases. The V gene's germline CDR1 is MNHEY and CDR2 SVGAGI. The CDR3 is 15 residues long. With 5 bases clipped from V and 2 bases from J, the junction kept 4 bases outside the gene matches. CDR3 DNA: TGTGCCAGCAGTCAGCTAGCGGGGACCTACAATGAGCAGTTCTTC. Encoded protein: CASSQLAGTYNEQFF.

The chain recombines TRBV29-1 with TRBJ2-7; D is perhaps TRBD2 (5 bases). The CDR3 totals 12 residues. Trimming left V 4 bases short and J 3 bases short, with 10 bases between. Germline V gene lookup returns CDR1 SQVTM and CDR2 ANQGSEA. CDR3 coding DNA: TGCAGCGTTGGAGGGCCGCTCTACGAGCAGTACTTC. It codes for CSVGGPLYEQYF.